This entry lists 14 T cell receptor beta chains sequenced from one sample in a study of blood T cell repertoires in COVID-19. TCRdb's table, derived via immunoSEQ multiplex PCR, lists solely in-frame clones and lacks some. This table has about 380,000 clones, about 88% appearing once. Input material: PBMCs or T cells enriched from blood (not recorded which). The receptors were sampled from a woman aged 18 to 35 who had recovered from COVID-19.

This rearrangement joins TRBV5-4 to TRBJ1-1; D gene uncertain. Germline CDR1 is SGHNT and CDR2 is YYREEE (reference sequence). V was clipped by 1 base and J by 5 bases, with 9 bases between them. CDR3 length equals 13 residues. The CDR3 sequence: CASSLRRDTEAFF. The CDR3 DNA sequence: TGTGCCAGCAGCTTGCGGCGGGATACTGAAGCTTTCTTT.

The rearrangement joins TRBV5-1 to TRBJ2-3; 15 nucleotides line up with TRBD2. V lost 0 bases to trimming and J lost 2 bases; unmatched junction nucleotides: 13. The CDR3 runs to 21 residues. Germline CDR1 and CDR2: SGHRS and YFSETQ. CDR3 sequence reads: CASSLVRTSGGASPLTDTQYF. The CDR3, as DNA: TGCGCCAGCAGCTTGGTGCGGACTAGCGGGGGGGCCTCTCCTCTCACAGATACGCAGTATTTT.

The V and J genes are TRBV30 and TRBJ1-5; no reliable D call. The germline V and J ends were trimmed by 0 bases and 0 bases, with 9 bases remaining between them. This CDR3 has 15 amino acids. Germline V gene sequence: CDR1 GTSNPN, CDR2 SVGIG (reference sequence). The CDR3 is CAWSVDNYSNQPQHF. CDR3 in DNA: TGTGCCTGGAGTGTAGACAATTATAGCAATCAGCCCCAGCATTTT.

This clone was detected only once. Additional DNA sequences in this sample encode the identical CDR3. The chain couples TRBV19 to TRBJ1-2, with 9 nucleotides matching TRBD1. The J segment lost 5 bases and the V segment lost 6 bases, leaving 4 bases of the junction unmatched. CDR3 length: 13 residues. Looked up from germline, CDR1 is LNHDA and CDR2 is SQIVND (reference sequence). For the CDR3, the DNA is TGTGCCAGTAGCCCCGGACAGGGGTATGGCTACACCTTC. Its translation: CASSPGQGYGYTF.

The rearrangement uses TRBV28 and TRBJ2-1; TRBD2 agrees at 7 bases. V was pared by 8 bases and J by 0 bases, with 7 bases of the junction left unmatched. Per the germline V gene, CDR1 is MDHEN and CDR2 is SYDVKM. CDR3 length equals 15 residues. The CDR3 DNA sequence: TGTGCCAGCCCGTGGCGGGGGAGCTCCTACAATGAGCAGTTCTTC. This sequence encodes CASPWRGSSYNEQFF.

The chain links TRBV7-2 to TRBJ2-7, with 11 bases lining up with TRBD1. Germline V gene data show CDR1 as SGHTA and CDR2 as FQGNSA. The CDR3 is made up of 15 amino acids. V lost 2 bases and J lost 2; bases outside the gene matches: 2. CDR3 amino acids: CASSLTGQGAYEQYF. The CDR3 DNA is TGTGCCAGCAGCTTAACGGGACAGGGGGCCTACGAGCAGTACTTC.

The chain combines TRBV14 with TRBJ2-1; 11 bases fit TRBD2. The CDR3 totals 15 residues. From germline, CDR1 is SGHDN and CDR2 FVKESK. The junction had 6 bases not matched to a gene; V was cut back by 2 bases and J by 9 bases. This CDR3 reads CASSQTSGGRGEQFF. CDR3 in DNA: TGTGCCAGCAGCCAAACTAGCGGGGGTCGAGGTGAGCAGTTCTTC.

V is TRBV18 and J is TRBJ2-7, with 8 nucleotides matching TRBD1. V was clipped by 3 bases and J by 1 base; unmatched bases: 14. The CDR3 sequence is 18 residues long. Germline V gene sequence: CDR1 KGHSH, CDR2 LQKENI. CDR3 residues: CASSPSNAHRGESYEQYF. In nucleotides, the CDR3 is TGTGCCAGCTCACCCTCTAATGCTCACAGGGGGGAATCCTACGAGCAGTACTTC.

The sample holds one count of this clone. The V gene is TRBV6-4, the J gene TRBJ2-3, with D perhaps TRBD1 (5 bases). The CDR3 has 15 residues. Germline lookup yields CDR1 MRHNA and CDR2 SNTAGT. V was pared by 4 bases and J by 3 bases, with 14 bases between. The CDR3 here is CASSVGQGQTDTQYF. The CDR3 DNA reads TGTGCCAGCAGTGTAGGCCAGGGCCAGACAGATACGCAGTATTTT.

The genes are TRBV12-3 or TRBV12-4 and TRBJ1-2, with TRBD1 matching 9 bases. The J segment lost 8 bases and the V segment lost 5 bases, leaving 6 bases of the junction unmatched. The CDR3 consists of 13 residues. DNA for the CDR3: TGTGCCAGCAGTCCGACAGGGGGTGAAGGCTACACCTTC. It codes for CASSPTGGEGYTF.

This chain uses TRBV18 with TRBJ2-3, with no clear D. The germline V gene has CDR1 KGHSH and CDR2 LQKENI. The V end was cut by 6 bases, the J end by 5 bases, with 18 bases between. This CDR3 spans 15 amino acids. Written as DNA, the CDR3 is TGTGCCAGCTCCCTCACCTCGGTAGAACGAGATACGCAGTATTTT. Translation gives CASSLTSVERDTQYF.

This clone was detected a few times. V is TRBV15 and J is TRBJ1-6; 8 bases match TRBD1. CDR3 length equals 15 residues. Germline trimming cut 4 bases from V and 10 bases from J; bases unmatched to any gene: 9. Germline lookup yields CDR1 LNHNV and CDR2 YYDKDF (reference sequence). CDR3 nucleotides: TGTGCCACCAGCACAAAGACAGGGGAAGTGTCACCCCTCCACTTT. Its translation: CATSTKTGEVSPLHF.

CDR3 loop: CASSLNLLRLAGGSMELFF. In DNA form, the CDR3 reads TGTGCCAGCAGCTTAAACCTACTCCGACTAGCGGGGGGGTCGATGGAGCTGTTTTTT. The rearrangement joins TRBV3-1 (or the pseudogene TRBV3-2) to TRBJ2-2; 14 bases are a match to TRBD2. The CDR3 covers 19 residues. Looked up from germline, CDR1 is LGHDT and CDR2 is YNNKEL (reference sequence). After removal of 5 bases from V and 10 bases from J, the junction contained 18 bases not matched to a gene.

As regards this clone: The sample contains more than one DNA sequence encoding this CDR3. V gene TRBV18 combines with J gene TRBJ1-1, with D possibly being TRBD1 (6 bases). The CDR3 is 14 amino acids. Per germline, CDR1 KGHSH and CDR2 LQKENI. Trimming cost V 3 bases and J 0 bases, with 8 bases left between them. CDR3 coding DNA: TGTGCCAGCTCACCGGGGGCGCTGAACACTGAAGCTTTCTTT. Translating it yields CASSPGALNTEAFF.